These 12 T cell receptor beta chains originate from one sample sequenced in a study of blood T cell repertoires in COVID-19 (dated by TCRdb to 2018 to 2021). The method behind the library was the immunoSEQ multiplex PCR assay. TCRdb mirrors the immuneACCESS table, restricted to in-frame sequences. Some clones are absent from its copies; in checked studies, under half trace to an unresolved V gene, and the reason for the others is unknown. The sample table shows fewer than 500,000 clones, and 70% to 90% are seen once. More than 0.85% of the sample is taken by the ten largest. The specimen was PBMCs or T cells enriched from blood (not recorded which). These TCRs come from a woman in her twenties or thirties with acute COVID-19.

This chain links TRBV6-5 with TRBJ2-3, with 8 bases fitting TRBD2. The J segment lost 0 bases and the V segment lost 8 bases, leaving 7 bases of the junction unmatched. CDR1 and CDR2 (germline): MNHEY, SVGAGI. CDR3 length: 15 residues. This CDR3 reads CASRNLAGSTDTQYF. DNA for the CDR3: TGTGCCAGCCGTAACTTAGCGGGGAGCACAGATACGCAGTATTTT.

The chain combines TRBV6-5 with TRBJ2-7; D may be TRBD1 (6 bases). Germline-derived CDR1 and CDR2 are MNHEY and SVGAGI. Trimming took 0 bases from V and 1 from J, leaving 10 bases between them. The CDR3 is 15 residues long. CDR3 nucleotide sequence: TGTGCCAGCAGTTACTCAGTTCAGGGGTCCTACGAGCAGTACTTC. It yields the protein CASSYSVQGSYEQYF.

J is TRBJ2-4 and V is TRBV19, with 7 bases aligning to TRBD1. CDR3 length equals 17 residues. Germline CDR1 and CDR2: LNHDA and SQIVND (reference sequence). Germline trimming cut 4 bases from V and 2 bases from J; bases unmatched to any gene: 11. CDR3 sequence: CASSTRGQEPSKNIQYF. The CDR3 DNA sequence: TGTGCCAGTAGTACCCGAGGACAGGAACCTTCCAAAAACATTCAGTACTTC.

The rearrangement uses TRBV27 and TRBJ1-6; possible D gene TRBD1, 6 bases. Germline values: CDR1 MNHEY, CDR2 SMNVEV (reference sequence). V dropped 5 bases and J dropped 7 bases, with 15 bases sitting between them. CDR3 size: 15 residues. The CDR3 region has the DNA TGTGCCAGCAGTAGGTACAGGGTAGGCAATTCACCCCTCCACTTT. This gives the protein CASSRYRVGNSPLHF.

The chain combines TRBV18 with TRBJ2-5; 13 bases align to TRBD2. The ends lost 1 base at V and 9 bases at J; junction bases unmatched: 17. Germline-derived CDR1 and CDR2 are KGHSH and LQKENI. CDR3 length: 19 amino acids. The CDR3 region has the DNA TGTGCCAGCTCACCACAATTGGGACTAGCGGGGAGCGAACAGGAGTCCCAGTACTTC. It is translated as CASSPQLGLAGSEQESQYF.

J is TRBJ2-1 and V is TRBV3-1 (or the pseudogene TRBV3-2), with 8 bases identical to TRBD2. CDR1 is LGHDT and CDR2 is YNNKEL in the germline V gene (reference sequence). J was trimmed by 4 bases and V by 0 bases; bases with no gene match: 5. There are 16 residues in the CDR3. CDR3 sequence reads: CASSQEERGYYNEQFF. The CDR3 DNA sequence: TGTGCCAGCAGCCAAGAGGAGCGGGGGTATTACAATGAGCAGTTCTTC.

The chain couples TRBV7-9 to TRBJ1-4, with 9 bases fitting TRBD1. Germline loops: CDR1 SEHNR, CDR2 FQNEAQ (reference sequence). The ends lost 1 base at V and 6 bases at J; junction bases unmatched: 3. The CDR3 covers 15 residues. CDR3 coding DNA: TGTGCCAGCAGCTTAGGGGACAGGGACGATGAAAAACTGTTTTTT. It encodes CASSLGDRDDEKLFF.

In DNA form, the CDR3 reads TGTGCCAGCAGCGATGGACAGGCCGCAACTAATGAAAAACTGTTTTTT. Amino acids: CASSDGQAATNEKLFF. This chain uses TRBV11-1 with TRBJ1-4; TRBD1 aligns across 7 bases. There are 16 residues in the CDR3. V was pared by 5 bases and J by 0 bases, with 6 bases of the junction left unmatched. Germline values: CDR1 SGHAT, CDR2 FQDESV (reference sequence). Combining the CDR3 with reference TRBV11-1 and TRBJ1-4 gives the whole variable domain EAEVAQSPRYKITEKSQAVAFWCDPISGHATLYWYRQILGQGPELLVQFQDESVVDDSQLPKDRFSAERLKGVDSTLKIQPAELGDSAMYLCASSDGQAATNEKLFFGSGTQLSVL.

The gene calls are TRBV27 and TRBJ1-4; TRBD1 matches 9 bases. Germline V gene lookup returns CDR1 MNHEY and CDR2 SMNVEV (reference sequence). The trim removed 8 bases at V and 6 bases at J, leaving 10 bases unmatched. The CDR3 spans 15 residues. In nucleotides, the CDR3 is TGTGCCAGCGGCCACTCGGACAGGGGTTATGAAAAACTGTTTTTT. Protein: CASGHSDRGYEKLFF.

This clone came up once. Here the CDR3 DNA reads TGTGCCAGCAGCCCCAAAGAACGGGGAACTCTAAACACTGAAGCTTTCTTT. Amino acid sequence: CASSPKERGTLNTEAFF. The V call is TRBV11-3, the J call TRBJ1-1; D ambiguous. The V end was cut by 5 bases, the J end by 2 bases, with 21 bases between. Germline V lookup: CDR1 SGHNT, CDR2 YENEEA. The length of the CDR3 is 17 residues. Using reference TRBV11-3 and TRBJ1-1 for the parts outside the CDR3, the full variable domain is EAGVVQSPRYKIIEKKQPVAFWCNPISGHNTLYWYLQNLGQGPELLIRYENEEAVDDSQLPKDRFSAERLKGVDSTLKIQPAELGDSAVYLCASSPKERGTLNTEAFFGQGTRLTVV.

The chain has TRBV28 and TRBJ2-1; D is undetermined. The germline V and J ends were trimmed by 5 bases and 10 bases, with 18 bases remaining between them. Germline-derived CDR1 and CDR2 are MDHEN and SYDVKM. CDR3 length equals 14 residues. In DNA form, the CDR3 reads TGTGCCAGCAGTAACCGCAGGCAAGGTGGAGAGCAGTTCTTC. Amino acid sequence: CASSNRRQGGEQFF. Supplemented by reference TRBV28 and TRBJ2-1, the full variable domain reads DVKVTQSSRYLVKRTGEKVFLECVQDMDHENMFWYRQDPGLGLRLIYFSYDVKMKEKGDIPEGYSVSREKKERFSLILESASTNQTSMYLCASSNRRQGGEQFFGPGTRLTVL.

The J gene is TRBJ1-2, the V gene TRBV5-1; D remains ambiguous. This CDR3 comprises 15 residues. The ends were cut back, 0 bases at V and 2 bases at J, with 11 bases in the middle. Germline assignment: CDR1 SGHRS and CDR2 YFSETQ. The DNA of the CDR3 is TGCGCCAGCAGCTTGGACGCCGGGATCAACTATGGCTACACCTTC. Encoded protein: CASSLDAGINYGYTF. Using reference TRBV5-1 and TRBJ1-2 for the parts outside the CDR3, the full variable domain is KAGVTQTPRYLIKTRGQQVTLSCSPISGHRSVSWYQQTPGQGLQFLFEYFSETQRNKGNFPGRFSGRQFSNSRSEMNVSTLELGDSALYLCASSLDAGINYGYTFGSGTRLTVV.